This entry describes one T cell receptor (beta chain). What it binds is not known. These data belong to a study of T cell responses to AZD1222 COVID-19 vaccine. The overall study: Recipients boosted at about 4 weeks or about 12 weeks are pooled.

The CDR3 has 15 residues. J was trimmed by 3 bases and V by 5 bases; bases with no gene match: 7. Germline V gene sequence: CDR1 SGHKS, CDR2 YYEKEE (reference sequence). Data came from immunoSEQ multiplex PCR; TCRdb stores just in-frame clones and leaves some out. The repertoire consists of about 160,000 clones, with about nine tenths occurring once and the leading ten covering more than 5%. Study-level points and caveats: Only after the peak T cell response were repertoires sampled. Spike-specific TCRs gained breadth and depth after people received two AZD1222 doses. Epitopes outside B.1.351 and B.1.1.7 mutated regions reportedly drew nearly half of spike TCRs.

The clonotype was recovered from an adult in good health. The rearrangement links TRBV5-5 to TRBJ2-2; 7 positions agree with TRBD1. The sample consisted of peripheral blood, taken on day 0 of AZD1222 vaccination. CDR3 DNA sequence: TGTGCCAGCAGTTCCGGGACAGTAGACACCGGGGAGCTGTTTTTT. It encodes CASSSGTVDTGELFF.